This T cell receptor (beta chain) appears in the sequencing data of a study of T-cell memory formation after mild COVID-19. About the research overall: TCR clusters showed largely donor specificity.

Study-wide points: Mostly located in CM and EM were contracting CD4+ clones, with contracting CD8+ clones located in EMRA. Later expanders leaned CD4+, whereas clones that contracted between day 15 and 85 were balanced CD4/CD8.

Using its own MiXCR run on the 5' RACE reads, TCRdb lists one record per CDR3 protein. The profile shows around 130,000 distinct CDR3 sequences, 11% to 15% of them singletons. With regard to this clonotype: Its antigen is as yet unknown.

CDR1 and CDR2 (germline): SNHLY, FYNNEI. CDR3 length equals 14 residues. V was shortened by 7 bases and J by 0 bases, with 13 bases between the two germline ends. The sample was PBMCs or a T cell subset sorted from them (not recorded which). The chain couples TRBV2 to TRBJ2-7; D possibly matches TRBD1 or TRBD2 (5 bases each). This TCR was recovered from an adult woman who had mild COVID-19 (a few samples of this study predate the infection). Cell type and time point are not known. As DNA, the CDR3 is TGTGCCAGCACTTTAGGGACGTACTCCTACGAGCAGTACTTC. This codes for CASTLGTYSYEQYF.